Included here is one T cell receptor (beta chain) sequence, with context. No antigen is known for it. The data were produced by immunoSEQ multiplex PCR, yet TCRdb's version contains in-frame clones alone and is incomplete. The sample lists 25,000 to 35,000 clones, 87% seen once, with around 50% in the top ten. These data originate in a study of lymphopenia after photon versus proton radiotherapy. This CDR3 spans 13 amino acids. Per the germline V gene, CDR1 is KGHSH and CDR2 is LQKENI. The ends were cut back, 4 bases at V and 4 bases at J, with 10 bases in the middle. Study findings and constraints: Photon-treated patients lost naive T cells and TCR diversity; proton-treated stayed stable. After lymphocyte nadir, photon-treated repertoires showed oligoclonal expansion, especially CD8+ Temra.

The sequenced sample was peripheral blood, obtained from a patient treated with proton-based radiotherapy. The TCR comes from a woman aged 60-75 years with cholangiocarcinoma. Some clones in this sample may be carry-over from other donors' samples. The chain has TRBV18 and TRBJ1-1; D is uncertain. This CDR3 is CASSLVWGTEAFF. In DNA form, the CDR3 reads TGTGCCAGCTCACTTGTTTGGGGCACTGAAGCTTTCTTT.